Below are 23 T cell receptor beta chains sequenced from a single sample in a study of PD-L1 blockade in urothelial cancer. Sequencing was performed with immunoSEQ multiplex PCR; in TCRdb, only in-frame clones are kept and a portion is missing. The sample comprises about 80,000 clones, roughly 80% of which are singletons, and under 8.5% rests with the top ten. Regarding time point: pretreatment peripheral blood. The sequencing used PBMCs, collected around atezolizumab (anti-PD-L1) treatment. The receptors stem from a man aged 35-49 years with urothelial cancer.

The genes are TRBV7-6 and TRBJ2-1; TRBD2 might be the D (5 bases). V lost 3 bases and J lost 2, with 5 bases in between. Germline-derived CDR1 and CDR2 are SGHVS and FNYEAQ. The CDR3 length is 13 residues. CDR3 amino acids: CASSFSAYNEQFF. In nucleotides, the CDR3 is TGTGCCAGCAGCTTTAGCGCCTACAATGAGCAGTTCTTC.

Here the CDR3 reads CASSQGARVGAFF. CDR3 sequence (DNA): TGTGCCAGCAGCCAAGGGGCCAGGGTAGGAGCTTTCTTT. The V and J genes are TRBV14 and TRBJ1-1; perhaps TRBD1 as D (5 bases). V lost 1 base, J lost 10 bases, and 13 bases lay in between. This CDR3 has 13 amino acids. Germline values: CDR1 SGHDN, CDR2 FVKESK. Together with reference TRBV14 and TRBJ1-1, the CDR3 gives the full variable domain: EAGVTQFPSHSVIEKGQTVTLRCDPISGHDNLYWYRRVMGKEIKFLLHFVKESKQDESGMPNNRFLAERTGGTYSTLKVQPAELEDSGVYFCASSQGARVGAFFGQGTRLTVV.

The rearrangement links TRBV29-1 to TRBJ2-1, with D maybe TRBD2 (5 bases). V was cut by 1 base and J by 8 bases, with 18 bases left in between. The germline V gene has CDR1 SQVTM and CDR2 ANQGSEA. The CDR3 has 15 amino acids. CDR3 in DNA: TGCAGCGTTGAAGTTCCAAGGACTGCGCTCTATGAGCAGTTCTTC. It codes for CSVEVPRTALYEQFF.

This sequence joins TRBV10-3 and TRBJ2-7; TRBD2 matches 10 bases. V lost 0 bases, J lost 3 bases, and 11 bases stayed unmatched. This CDR3 spans 18 amino acids. Germline V gene lookup returns CDR1 ENHRY and CDR2 SYGVKD. CDR3 sequence: CAISESLSLAGDLYEQYF. The CDR3 bases are TGTGCCATCAGTGAGTCCTTATCGCTAGCGGGAGACCTCTACGAGCAGTACTTC.

This clone showed up just once. For the CDR3, the DNA is TGCGCCAGCAGCTTGAGGCCTAGCGGTGGGGATGAGCAGTTCTTC. Its protein product is CASSLRPSGGDEQFF. The chain combines TRBV5-1 with TRBJ2-1; 7 bases map to TRBD2. In germline, CDR1 is SGHRS, CDR2 YFSETQ. The CDR3 spans 15 residues. V shed 1 base, J shed 8 bases, and the junction held 9 bases outside the gene matches.

On this clone itself: The junction does not match germline at one end; this may be a read error. V is TRBV5-6 and J is TRBJ2-5; 9 bases line up with TRBD1. Germline CDR1 SGHDT, CDR2 YYEEEE. The CDR3 is 15 residues long. CDR3 coding DNA: TGTGCCAGCCGCTTTACCGGACAGGGGCACGAGACCCAGTACTTC. Residues: CASRFTGQGHETQYF.

The rearrangement uses TRBV19 and TRBJ2-3, with D possibly TRBD2 on 6 matching bases. There are 14 residues in the CDR3. Trimming took 3 bases from V and 5 from J, leaving 12 bases between them. The germline gives CDR1 LNHDA, CDR2 SQIVND (reference sequence). The CDR3 reads CASSIGGIEDTQYF. Written as DNA, the CDR3 is TGTGCCAGTAGTATCGGCGGGATAGAAGATACGCAGTATTTT.

The chain carries TRBV6-5 and TRBJ1-1; 8 nucleotides line up with TRBD1. J was trimmed by 0 bases and V by 7 bases; bases with no gene match: 4. CDR1 and CDR2 (germline): MNHEY, SVGAGI. The CDR3 spans 14 residues. CDR3 region: CASKPGGMNTEAFF. As DNA, the CDR3 is TGTGCCAGCAAACCAGGGGGCATGAACACTGAAGCTTTCTTT.

The chain links TRBV6-1 to TRBJ2-1, with 11 positions matching TRBD1. Germline-derived CDR1 and CDR2 are MNHNS and SASEGT. The CDR3 is 12 residues long. J gave up 8 bases and V 10 bases, and 4 bases lay outside the gene matches. The CDR3 sequence is CATGDRGDEQFF. As DNA, the CDR3 is TGTGCCACGGGGGACAGGGGGGATGAGCAGTTCTTC.

The chain combines TRBV5-6 with TRBJ2-7; 10 positions match TRBD2. This CDR3 spans 15 amino acids. The germline V gene encodes CDR1 SGHDT and CDR2 YYEEEE. V shed 3 bases, J shed 3 bases, and the junction held 6 bases outside the gene matches. CDR3 bases: TGTGCCAGCAGCTACCCGGGACTAGCGCTCTACGAGCAGTACTTC. Amino acids: CASSYPGLALYEQYF.

V gene TRBV5-4 combines with J gene TRBJ2-5; perhaps TRBD1 as D (5 bases). Germline V gene lookup returns CDR1 SGHNT and CDR2 YYREEE (reference sequence). The V gene lost 4 bases and the J gene lost 4 bases, with 14 bases spanning the gap. This CDR3 has 14 amino acids. The CDR3 DNA reads as TGTGCCAGCAGCGATCAGGGAAGGAGAGAGACCCAGTACTTC. It encodes CASSDQGRRETQYF.

The chain uses TRBV19 and TRBJ2-7, with TRBD2 identical over 8 bases. The ends lost 3 bases at V and 3 bases at J; junction bases unmatched: 7. Germline loops: CDR1 LNHDA, CDR2 SQIVND (reference sequence). CDR3 length: 15 residues. The CDR3 sequence is CASSIGLAGYYEQYF. DNA for the CDR3: TGTGCCAGTAGTATCGGGCTAGCGGGTTACTACGAGCAGTACTTC.

The J gene is TRBJ2-5, the V gene TRBV19, with 7 bases that match TRBD2. This CDR3 has 14 amino acids. Trimming removed 7 bases from V and 4 bases from J; junction bases left unmatched: 9. Per germline, CDR1 LNHDA and CDR2 SQIVND (reference sequence). The CDR3 sequence is CASTALPGGETQYF. CDR3 DNA sequence: TGTGCCAGTACGGCCCTTCCGGGGGGAGAGACCCAGTACTTC.

V usage is TRBV18 and J usage is TRBJ2-3; the match to TRBD2 covers 7 bases. Germline V gives CDR1 KGHSH, CDR2 LQKENI. Trimming cost V 3 bases and J 2 bases; bases outside gene matches: 5. The CDR3 extends over 15 amino acids. CDR3 residues: CASSPMGTTTDTQYF. The DNA of the CDR3 is TGTGCCAGCTCACCTATGGGGACTACCACAGATACGCAGTATTTT.

This chain connects TRBV29-1 to TRBJ2-3; 7 bases line up with TRBD2. Germline values: CDR1 SQVTM, CDR2 ANQGSEA. J gave up 3 bases and V 8 bases, and 14 bases lay outside the gene matches. CDR3 length: 15 amino acids. In DNA, the CDR3 is TGCAGCACCCACGTGGGGGAGGGAGGGACAGATACGCAGTATTTT. It translates to CSTHVGEGGTDTQYF.

CDR3 sequence reads: CASSSLQRTSSYNEQFF. CDR3 DNA sequence: TGTGCCAGCAGCTCCCTTCAGCGGACGAGCTCCTACAATGAGCAGTTCTTC. This rearrangement joins TRBV5-4 to TRBJ2-1, with D maybe TRBD2 (5 bases). Per germline, CDR1 SGHNT and CDR2 YYREEE (reference sequence). This CDR3 region has 17 residues. Trimming removed 3 bases from V and 0 bases from J, with 16 bases in between.

The CDR3 is CASSWGQPTPSNYGYTF. The CDR3 nucleotides read TGTGCCAGCAGCTGGGGACAGCCGACGCCCTCTAACTATGGCTACACCTTC. The J gene is TRBJ1-2, the V gene TRBV13; 7 bases fit TRBD1. Germline CDR1 and CDR2: PRHDT and FYEKMQ (reference sequence). Losses at the gene ends were 4 bases for V and 0 bases for J; bases not matched to a gene: 11. The CDR3 length is 17 residues.

This rearrangement joins TRBV10-1 to TRBJ2-3; TRBD2 aligns across 10 bases. Germline assignment: CDR1 WNHNN and CDR2 SYGVQD (reference sequence). Trimming took 11 bases from V and 4 from J; bases not matched to a gene: 12. The CDR3 runs to 15 residues. CDR3 residues: CASSPGLAASDTQYF. The CDR3 coding sequence is TGCGCCTCCTCACCAGGACTAGCGGCGTCAGATACGCAGTATTTT.

This CDR3 is CAWNSGLLNEQFF. DNA of the CDR3: TGTGCCTGGAATTCGGGACTGCTCAATGAGCAGTTCTTC. V gene TRBV30 combines with J gene TRBJ2-1; possibly TRBD2 for D (6 bases). CDR3 size: 13 residues. Germline values: CDR1 GTSNPN, CDR2 SVGIG (reference sequence). Trimming took off 4 bases at V and 6 bases at J, with 13 bases between the two ends.

V and J are TRBV27 and TRBJ2-7; 10 bases are shared with TRBD1. Looked up from germline, CDR1 is MNHEY and CDR2 is SMNVEV (reference sequence). V was clipped by 4 bases and J by 5 bases; unmatched bases: 8. This CDR3 contains 15 residues. CDR3: CASSSRGTGVNEQYF. As DNA, the CDR3 is TGTGCCAGCAGTTCAAGAGGGACAGGGGTCAACGAGCAGTACTTC.

This clone was seen a few times. J is TRBJ1-1 and V is TRBV9; D remains ambiguous. The CDR3 has 11 residues. V was shortened by 0 bases and J by 11 bases, with 8 bases between the two germline ends. In germline, CDR1 is SGDLS, CDR2 YYNGEE. CDR3 in amino acids: CASSVGSRAFF. The CDR3 DNA is TGTGCCAGCAGCGTAGGGTCTCGGGCTTTCTTT. Combining the CDR3 with reference TRBV9 and TRBJ1-1 gives the whole variable domain DSGVTQTPKHLITATGQRVTLRCSPRSGDLSVYWYQQSLDQGLQFLIQYYNGEERAKGNILERFSAQQFPDLHSELNLSSLELGDSALYFCASSVGSRAFFGQGTRLTVV.

The chain couples TRBV19 to TRBJ2-5; D perhaps matches TRBD2 (6 bases). Germline CDR1 reads LNHDA; CDR2 reads SQIVND (reference sequence). With 6 bases removed from V and 3 bases from J, the gap between germline ends came to 17 bases. The CDR3 has 15 residues. CDR3 residues: CASSRRAFAEETQYF. CDR3 nucleotides: TGTGCCAGTAGCAGGAGGGCGTTCGCCGAAGAGACCCAGTACTTC.

The chain combines TRBV11-2 with TRBJ2-7, with 9 bases identical to TRBD2. The trim removed 4 bases at V and 3 bases at J, leaving 7 bases unmatched. The CDR3 extends over 15 amino acids. CDR1 is SGHAT and CDR2 is FQNNGV in the germline V gene. The CDR3 DNA reads TGTGCCAGCAGCTCGCGGGGGGGAAAGGTCTACGAGCAGTACTTC. It specifies CASSSRGGKVYEQYF.